The rows below give T cell receptor beta chains drawn from one sample of a study of identical twins. TCRdb ran MiXCR on the 5' RACE reads and lists one entry per CDR3 protein. Here the sample spans roughly 200,000 distinct CDR3 sequences, 7.5% being singletons. These data were likewise used in another study, on yellow fever vaccine responses in identical twins.

Sequencing was performed on memory (CD45RO+) T cells sorted from blood. The receptors shown here come from a woman between 18 and 29 years old in good health. Each CDR3 is given with its conserved first and last residue. A D gene is named only where the DNA matches it firmly. A row's size may be missing; if present it is once, few, many or a size class.

abundance,v_gene,j_gene,d_gene,CDR3nt,CDR3aa
many,TRBV28,TRBJ2-4,TRBD2,TGTGCCAGCAGCCTGGGACTAGCGGGAGGTCCCAAAAACATTCAGTACTTC,CASSLGLAGGPKNIQYF
many,TRBV7-9,TRBJ2-7,TRBD1,TGTGCCAGCAGCGTGACAGGGACCTCCTACGAGCAGTACTTC,CASSVTGTSYEQYF
many,TRBV27,TRBJ2-5,TRBD1,TGTGCCAGCAGTTTAGGACAGGGGGCTAGGGAGACCCAGTACTTC,CASSLGQGARETQYF
-,TRBV3-1,TRBJ2-3,TRBD2,TGTGCCAGCAGCCAAGAAGGGCGGGGGGGCTCGCAGTATTTT,CASSQEGRGGSQYF
-,TRBV28,TRBJ2-5,-,TGTGCCAGCAGTTCGTCACAATCAGGACGGCAAGAGACCCAGTACTTC,CASSSSQSGRQETQYF
-,TRBV5-6,TRBJ2-6,-,TGTGCCAGCAGCTTCTCGGTCAGCAGCTCTGGGGCCAACGTCCTGACTTTC,CASSFSVSSSGANVLTF
-,TRBV5-5,TRBJ2-3,-,TGTGCCAGCAGCCTATTCATAGATACGCAGTATTTT,CASSLFIDTQYF
many,TRBV29-1,TRBJ2-3,TRBD1,TGCAGCGTTGAAGGCGGACAGGGGGGCGCAGATACGCAGTATTTT,CSVEGGQGGADTQYF
-,TRBV10-1,TRBJ2-5,-,TGCGCCAGCAGTGAGTGGCCTATCCAAGAGACCCAGTACTTC,CASSEWPIQETQYF
many,TRBV4-1,TRBJ2-1,TRBD2,TGCGCCAGCAGCCAAGCCGATCTTGGACTAGCACTAGGTGAGCAGTTCTTC,CASSQADLGLALGEQFF
-,TRBV6-1,TRBJ1-2,-,TGTGCCAGCAGTCTGGACGCTAACTATGGCTACACCTTC,CASSLDANYGYTF
many,TRBV5-1,TRBJ1-3,-,TGCGCCAGCAGCCGAGACAGCGGCTCTGGAAACACCATATATTTT,CASSRDSGSGNTIYF
-,TRBV4-2,TRBJ2-3,-,TGTGCCAGCAGCCAGAGGGGAGCGGCAAGCACAGATACGCAGTATTTT,CASSQRGAASTDTQYF
few,TRBV6-1,TRBJ2-1,TRBD1,TGTGCCAGCAGCCAAATAGGGTTGACAGGGAGTATCGGGGAGCAGTTCTTC,CASSQIGLTGSIGEQFF